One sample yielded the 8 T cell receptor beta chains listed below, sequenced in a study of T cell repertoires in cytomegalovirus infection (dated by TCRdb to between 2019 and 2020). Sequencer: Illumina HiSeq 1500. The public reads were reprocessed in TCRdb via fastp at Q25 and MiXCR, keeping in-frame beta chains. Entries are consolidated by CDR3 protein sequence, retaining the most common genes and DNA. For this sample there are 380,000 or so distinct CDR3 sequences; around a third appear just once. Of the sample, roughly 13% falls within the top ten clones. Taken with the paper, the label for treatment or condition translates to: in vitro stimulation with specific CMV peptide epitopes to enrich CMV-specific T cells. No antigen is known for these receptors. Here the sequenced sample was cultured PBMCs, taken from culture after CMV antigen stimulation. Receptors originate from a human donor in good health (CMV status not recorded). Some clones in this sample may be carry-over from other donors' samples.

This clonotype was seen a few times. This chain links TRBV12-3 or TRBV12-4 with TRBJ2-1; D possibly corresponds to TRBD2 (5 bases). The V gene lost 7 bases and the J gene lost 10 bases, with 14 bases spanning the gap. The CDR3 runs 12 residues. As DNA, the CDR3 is TGTGCCAGCAAAAACCCGGGAATCGAGCAGTTCTTC. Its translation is CASKNPGIEQFF.

The CDR3, as DNA: TGTGCCAGCGTAGCGACAGCCAAAAACATTCAGTACTTC. It specifies CASVATAKNIQYF. The chain couples TRBV6-5 to TRBJ2-4; D may be TRBD2 (5 bases). The CDR3 covers 13 residues. Trimming stripped 8 bases from V and 0 bases from J, with 8 bases between. Germline CDR1 reads MNHEY; CDR2 reads SVGAGI.

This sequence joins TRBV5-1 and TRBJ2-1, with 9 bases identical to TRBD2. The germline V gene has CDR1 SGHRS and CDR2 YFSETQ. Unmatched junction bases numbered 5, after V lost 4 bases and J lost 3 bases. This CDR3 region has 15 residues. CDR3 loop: CASSVTSGVYNEQFF. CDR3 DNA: TGCGCCAGCAGCGTGACTAGCGGTGTCTACAATGAGCAGTTCTTC.

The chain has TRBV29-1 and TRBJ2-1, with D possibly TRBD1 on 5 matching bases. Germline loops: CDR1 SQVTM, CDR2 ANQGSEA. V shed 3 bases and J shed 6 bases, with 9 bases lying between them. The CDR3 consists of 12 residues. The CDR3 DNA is TGCAGCGTTGAGGGGCGGAGCAATGAGCAGTTCTTC. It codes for CSVEGRSNEQFF.

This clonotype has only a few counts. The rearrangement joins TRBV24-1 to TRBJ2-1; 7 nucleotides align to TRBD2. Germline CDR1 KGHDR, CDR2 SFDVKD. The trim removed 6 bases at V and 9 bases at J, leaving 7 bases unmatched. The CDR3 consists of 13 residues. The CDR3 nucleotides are TGTGCCACCAGTTTCCCGACTAGCCCTGAGCAGTTCTTC. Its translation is CATSFPTSPEQFF.

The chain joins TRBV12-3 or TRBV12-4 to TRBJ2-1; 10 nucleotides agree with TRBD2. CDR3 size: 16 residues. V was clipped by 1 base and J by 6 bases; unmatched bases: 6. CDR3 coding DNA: TGTGCCAGCAGTTTAGGAGCGGGAGGGCCTTTCAATGAGCAGTTCTTC. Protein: CASSLGAGGPFNEQFF.

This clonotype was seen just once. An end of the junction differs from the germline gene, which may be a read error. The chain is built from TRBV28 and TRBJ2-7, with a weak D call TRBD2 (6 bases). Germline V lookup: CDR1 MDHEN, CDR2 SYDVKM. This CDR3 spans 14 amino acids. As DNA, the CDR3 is TGTGCCAGCAGTCCAACCGGGAGAACCTACGGGCAGTACTTC. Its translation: CASSPTGRTYGQYF. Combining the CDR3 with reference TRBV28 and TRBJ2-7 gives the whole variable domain DVKVTQSSRYLVKRTGEKVFLECVQDMDHENMFWYRQDPGLGLRLIYFSYDVKMKEKGDIPEGYSVSREKKERFSLILESASTNQTSMYLCASSPTGRTYGQYFGPGTRLTVT.

The CDR3 nucleotides read TGCAGTGCTAGAGACTCTAGCGGGAGCAGGTACGAGCAGTACTTC. Its translation: CSARDSSGSRYEQYF. This chain uses TRBV20-1 with TRBJ2-7; TRBD2 matches 10 bases. J was trimmed by 4 bases and V by 0 bases; bases with no gene match: 6. The length of the CDR3 is 15 residues. CDR1 and CDR2 from the germline V gene are DFQATT and SNEGSKA (reference sequence).